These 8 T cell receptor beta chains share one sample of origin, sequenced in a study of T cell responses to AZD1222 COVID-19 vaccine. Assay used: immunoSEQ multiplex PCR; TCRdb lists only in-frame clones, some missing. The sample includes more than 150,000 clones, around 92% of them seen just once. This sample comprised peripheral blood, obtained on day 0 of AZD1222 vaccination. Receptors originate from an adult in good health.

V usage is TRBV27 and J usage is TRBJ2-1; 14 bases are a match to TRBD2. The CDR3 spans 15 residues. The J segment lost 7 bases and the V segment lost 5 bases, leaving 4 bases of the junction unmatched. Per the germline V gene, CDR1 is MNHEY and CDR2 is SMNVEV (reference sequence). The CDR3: CASSPWTSGGNEQFF. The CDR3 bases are TGTGCCAGCAGTCCCTGGACTAGCGGGGGGAATGAGCAGTTCTTC.

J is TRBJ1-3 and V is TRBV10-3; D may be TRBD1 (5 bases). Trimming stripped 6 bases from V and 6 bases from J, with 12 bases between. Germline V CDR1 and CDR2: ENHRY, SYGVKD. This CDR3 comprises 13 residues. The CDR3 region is CAIRGPIENTIYF. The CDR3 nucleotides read TGTGCCATCAGGGGGCCGATAGAAAACACCATATATTTT.

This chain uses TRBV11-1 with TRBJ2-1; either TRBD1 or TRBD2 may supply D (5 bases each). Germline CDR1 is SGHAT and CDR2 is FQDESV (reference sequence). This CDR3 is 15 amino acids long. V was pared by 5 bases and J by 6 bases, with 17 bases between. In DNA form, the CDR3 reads TGTGCCAGCAGCCCAGAGGGGTATTTTGCCAATGAGCAGTTCTTC. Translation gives CASSPEGYFANEQFF.

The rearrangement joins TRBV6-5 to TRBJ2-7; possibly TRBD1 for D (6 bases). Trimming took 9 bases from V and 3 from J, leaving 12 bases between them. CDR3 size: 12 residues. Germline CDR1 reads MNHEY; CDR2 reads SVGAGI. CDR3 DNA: TGTGCCAGGGAACAGGGCTACTACGAGCAGTACTTC. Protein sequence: CAREQGYYEQYF.

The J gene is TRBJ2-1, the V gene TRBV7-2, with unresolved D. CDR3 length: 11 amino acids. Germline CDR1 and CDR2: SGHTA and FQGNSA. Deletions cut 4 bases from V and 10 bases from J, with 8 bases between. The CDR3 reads CASSSRPEQFF. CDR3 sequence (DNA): TGTGCCAGCAGCTCCCGACCAGAGCAGTTCTTC. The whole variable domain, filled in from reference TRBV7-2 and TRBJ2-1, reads GAGVSQSPSNKVTEKGKDVELRCDPISGHTALYWYRQSLGQGLEFLIYFQGNSAPDKSGLPSDRFSAERTGGSVSTLTIQRTQQEDSAVYLCASSSRPEQFFGPGTRLTVL.

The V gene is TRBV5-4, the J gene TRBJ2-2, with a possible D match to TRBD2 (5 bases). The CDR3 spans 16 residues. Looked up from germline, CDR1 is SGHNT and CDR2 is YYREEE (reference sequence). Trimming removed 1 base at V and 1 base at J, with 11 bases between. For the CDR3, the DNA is TGTGCCAGCAGCTTGTTGCGAGGGCTGAACACCGGGGAGCTGTTTTTT. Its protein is CASSLLRGLNTGELFF.

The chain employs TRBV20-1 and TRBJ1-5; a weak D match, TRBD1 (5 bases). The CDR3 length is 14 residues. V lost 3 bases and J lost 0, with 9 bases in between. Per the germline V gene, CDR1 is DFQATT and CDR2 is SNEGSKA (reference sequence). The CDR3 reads CSASDSNSNQPQHF. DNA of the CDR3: TGCAGTGCTAGTGACAGTAATAGCAATCAGCCCCAGCATTTT.

DNA for the CDR3: TGTGCCAGTAGTAGACGTACTAGCGGGGGTCCCGATACGCAGTATTTT. This gives the protein CASSRRTSGGPDTQYF. The chain is built from TRBV19 and TRBJ2-3, with 11 bases matching TRBD2. The germline gives CDR1 LNHDA, CDR2 SQIVND (reference sequence). CDR3 length: 16 residues. The ends lost 4 bases at V and 6 bases at J; junction bases unmatched: 9.